The present T cell receptor (beta chain) was sequenced within a study of CD4 and CD8 cells across lung adenocarcinoma regions (dated by TCRdb to 2017 to 2018). At the level of the whole study: Intratumor heterogeneity of the T cell receptor repertoire was examined by comparing tumor centers with tumor margins.

The donors were patients who had localized lung adenocarcinoma, which is a subtype of non-small cell lung cancer. The margins of localized lung adenocarcinomas were where the samples came from. For TCR repertoire analysis, CD4+ T cells taken from tumor tissue were profiled apart from CD8+ T cells. The CDR3 runs 13 residues from the cysteine to the phenylalanine. Of the read, only the CDR3 DNA is kept; its 39 bases are in frame from base 1. In the germline V gene, CDR1 corresponds to MNHNS and CDR2 to SASEGT. V loses 7 bases, J loses 2 bases, and the germline ends lie 12 bases apart. Worth noting for this clonotype: The target of this receptor is not known. No base quality values were provided; no much bigger clone lies one nucleotide off.

Receptors were amplified or captured by PCR. Sequencing was carried out with a HiSeq X Ten. The raw public data were reprocessed by TCRdb itself: fastp quality trimming at Q25, MiXCR clonotype calling, in-frame beta chains only. Records with the same CDR3 protein are collapsed into one entry carrying the most frequent genes and DNA. The sample data list about 3,700 distinct CDR3 sequences, and around 69% of these were observed just once. The ten largest clones capture roughly 19% of the sample. The receptor comes from a male donor with lung adenocarcinoma. The CD4 and CD8 labels of this study may be unreliable. The sample taken for sequencing was CD4+ T cells from the margin of a lung tumor. The sample's cell subset or site label is to be understood as: tumor margin region. The chain is made from TRBV6-1 and TRBJ2-7; the D gene cannot be resolved reliably. The DNA sequence follows: TGTGCCAGCAAAGTACCCGCTACCTACGAGCAGTACTTC. Translated, this gives CASKVPATYEQYF.